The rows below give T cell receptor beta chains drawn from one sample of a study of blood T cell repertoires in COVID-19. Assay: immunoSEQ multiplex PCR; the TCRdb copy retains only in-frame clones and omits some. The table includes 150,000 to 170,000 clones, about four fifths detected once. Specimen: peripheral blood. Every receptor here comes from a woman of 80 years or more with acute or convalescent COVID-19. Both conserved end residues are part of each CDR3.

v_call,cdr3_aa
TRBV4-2,CASSQASGEPYEQYF
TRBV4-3,CASSPSGGSTDTQYF
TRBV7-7,CASSLITGRGTEAFF
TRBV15,CATPGQGGSYEQYF
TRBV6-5,CATRTMGETQYF
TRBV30,CAWGGEAGANVLTF
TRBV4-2,CASSRTKLAGVDIQYF
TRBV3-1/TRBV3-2,CASKGQGDQPQHF
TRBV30,CAWSRDSSYNSPLHF
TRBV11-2,CASSLEGSGAPQETQYF
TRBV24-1,CATSEGTGNTGELFF
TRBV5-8,CASSLGSSVFFAEAFF
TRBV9,CASSPNGHAMGAFF
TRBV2,CASRDTTYEQYF
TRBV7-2,CASSPRLQGGEKLFF
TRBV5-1,CASSTSGQGGEQYF
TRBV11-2,CASSLDLATGELFF
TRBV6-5,CASSYLSTRADTQYF
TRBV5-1,CASSLGGLAHMNTEAFF
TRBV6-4,CASRRDNTFSWGYTF
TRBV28,CASSPPRGGETQYF
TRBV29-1,CSVDGQQETQYF
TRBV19,CASSNWDSVSTGELFF